A single sample is the source of the 7 T cell receptor beta chains below, sequenced in a study of T-cell memory formation after mild COVID-19. MiXCR was run by TCRdb on the 5' RACE reads, yielding one entry per CDR3 protein. Of about 88,000 distinct CDR3 sequences listed, around 27% are singletons. The source material was PBMCs or a T cell subset sorted from them (not recorded which). The receptors stem from a man between 18 and 29 years old who had mild COVID-19 (a few samples of this study predate the infection). Cell type and time point are not known.

The V and J genes are TRBV20-1 and TRBJ2-7, with 10 nucleotides matching TRBD2. The trim removed 5 bases at V and 0 bases at J, leaving 7 bases unmatched. This CDR3 spans 15 amino acids. CDR1 is DFQATT and CDR2 is SNEGSKA in the germline V gene (reference sequence). This CDR3 reads CSARRLAGSSYEQYF. CDR3 nucleotides: TGCAGTGCTCGCCGACTAGCGGGTAGCTCCTACGAGCAGTACTTC.

This clonotype was recorded a few times. The gene calls are TRBV4-3 and TRBJ2-2; D may be TRBD2 (6 bases). Germline V gives CDR1 LGHNA, CDR2 YSLEER. V dropped 0 bases and J dropped 2 bases, with 10 bases sitting between them. This CDR3 is 16 amino acids long. CDR3 coding DNA: TGCGCCAGCAGCCAAGATGGCGGGATAAACACCGGGGAGCTGTTTTTT. Its protein product is CASSQDGGINTGELFF.

This clonotype was counted a few times. The chain joins TRBV7-9 to TRBJ2-7; tentative D call: TRBD2 (6 bases). CDR1 is SEHNR, CDR2 FQNEAQ, per germline (reference sequence). Trimming shortened V by 4 bases and J by 0 bases, and 7 bases separated the two germline ends. This CDR3 has 13 amino acids. Written as DNA, the CDR3 is TGTGCCAGCAGCTACGGGAGCTCCTACGAGCAGTACGTC. Protein sequence: CASSYGSSYEQYV.

In this sample, this clonotype turned up a few times. The rearrangement uses TRBV12-3 or TRBV12-4 and TRBJ1-3; D uncertain. CDR3 length equals 12 residues. The ends were cut back, 6 bases at V and 0 bases at J, with 3 bases in the middle. The CDR3: CASRSSGNTIYF. The CDR3 DNA follows: TGTGCCAGCAGGAGCTCTGGAAACACCATATATTTT.

The chain recombines TRBV27 with TRBJ1-5; 9 nucleotides match TRBD1. The V gene end was trimmed by 4 bases and the J gene end by 4 bases; junction bases not matched to a gene: 5. In germline, CDR1 is MNHEY, CDR2 SMNVEV (reference sequence). The length of the CDR3 is 15 residues. The CDR3 nucleotides are TGTGCCAGCAGTTCGACGACAGGGGGAAATCAGCCCCAGCATTTT. It specifies CASSSTTGGNQPQHF.

This clonotype was counted a few times. The chain employs TRBV4-1 and TRBJ1-1; D gene uncertain. CDR1 is MGHRA, CDR2 YSYEKL, per germline. This CDR3 has 18 amino acids. Trimming left V 1 base short and J 7 bases short, with 25 bases between. As DNA, the CDR3 is TGCGCCAGCAGCCAAGTGGTCCAGGCGTTTAACAGCCCCGTTGAAGCTTTCTTT. Translating it yields CASSQVVQAFNSPVEAFF.

This clonotype was found a few times. The V call is TRBV6-2 or TRBV6-3, the J call TRBJ2-3; D uncertain. The CDR3 loop spans 14 amino acids. Per germline, CDR1 MNHEY and CDR2 SVGEGT. V lost 6 bases and J lost 1, with 11 bases in between. This chain's CDR3 is CASSRTWGTDTQYF. In nucleotides, the CDR3 is TGTGCCAGCAGCCGGACCTGGGGCACAGATACGCAGTATTTT.